The 26 T cell receptor beta chains below all came from one sample that was sequenced in a study of lymphopenia after photon versus proton radiotherapy. The protocol was immunoSEQ multiplex PCR, while the TCRdb copy is restricted to in-frame clones and leaves out a portion. The sample holds about 35,000 clones, approximately 90% seen once. The starting material was peripheral blood, obtained from a patient treated with photon-based radiotherapy. The receptors were sampled from a man between 60 and 70 years old with cholangiocarcinoma.

Here the CDR3 DNA reads TGTGCCAGCTTAAAAGGGGCTAGCACAGATACGCAGTATTTT. It translates to CASLKGASTDTQYF. J is TRBJ2-3 and V is TRBV2, with D tentatively TRBD1 (5 bases). This CDR3 has 14 residues. Germline V gives CDR1 SNHLY, CDR2 FYNNEI. The germline V and J ends were trimmed by 8 bases and 0 bases, with 12 bases remaining between them.

This chain links TRBV18 with TRBJ1-2; a possible D gene is TRBD1 (5 bases). The V end was cut by 6 bases, the J end by 3 bases, with 11 bases between. Germline V gene sequence: CDR1 KGHSH, CDR2 LQKENI. This CDR3 has 13 amino acids. This CDR3 reads CASSTGTDYGYTF. The CDR3 nucleotides are TGTGCCAGCTCGACCGGGACGGACTATGGCTACACCTTC.

V is TRBV7-2 and J is TRBJ2-2; 8 nucleotides agree with TRBD2. CDR1 and CDR2 (germline): SGHTA, FQGNSA. Germline trimming cut 5 bases from V and 4 bases from J; bases unmatched to any gene: 6. This CDR3 is built from 15 residues. CDR3 in DNA: TGTGCCAGCAGCCTTAGCGGGATAGTCACCGGGGAGCTGTTTTTT. Translation: CASSLSGIVTGELFF.

This clone was seen once. The rearrangement links TRBV28 to TRBJ1-2; D uncertain. This CDR3 contains 13 residues. Trimming removed 2 bases from V and 4 bases from J, with 8 bases in between. From germline, CDR1 is MDHEN and CDR2 SYDVKM. Here the CDR3 DNA reads TGTGCCAGCAGTTTAGGGCCAGGCTATGGCTACACCTTC. Translated, it gives CASSLGPGYGYTF.

The CDR3 bases are TGCAGTGCTTACAGTGGCTACGAGCAGTACTTC. It translates to CSAYSGYEQYF. The V and J genes are TRBV20-1 and TRBJ2-7; D gene unclear. Germline CDR1 DFQATT, CDR2 SNEGSKA (reference sequence). The CDR3 sequence is 11 residues long. The V end was cut by 5 bases, the J end by 3 bases, with 8 bases between.

V usage is TRBV7-3 and J usage is TRBJ2-7; TRBD2 aligns across 12 bases. Germline V CDR1 and CDR2: SGHTA, FQGTGA. V was pared by 4 bases and J by 6 bases, with 1 base of the junction left unmatched. The CDR3 runs to 13 residues. CDR3 coding DNA: TGTGCCAGCAGCTCGACTAGCGGGAGCGAGCAGTACTTC. This translates into CASSSTSGSEQYF.

As to this clone: Germline and junction disagree at one end, which may indicate a read error. The V gene is TRBV11-3, the J gene TRBJ2-7, with D tentatively TRBD1 (6 bases). The CDR3 length is 13 residues. The germline V gene has CDR1 SGHNT and CDR2 YENEEA. CDR3 residues: CASSLAGDHEQHF. Written as DNA, the CDR3 is TGTGCCAGCAGCTTAGCAGGGGACCACGAGCAGCACTTC.

The chain recombines TRBV2 with TRBJ2-1; TRBD2 matches at 14 bases. The CDR3 has 20 amino acids. Germline trimming cut 3 bases from V and 1 base from J; bases unmatched to any gene: 11. The V gene's germline CDR1 is SNHLY and CDR2 FYNNEI. The DNA for the CDR3 is TGTGCCAGCAGTGACTACGCGGGGACTAGCGGGAGTCAATCCTACAATGAGCAGTTCTTC. Translation: CASSDYAGTSGSQSYNEQFF.

The rearrangement links TRBV28 to TRBJ1-3, with 10 bases matching TRBD1. CDR1 is MDHEN and CDR2 is SYDVKM in the germline V gene. Trimming cost V 3 bases and J 2 bases; bases outside gene matches: 7. There are 17 residues in the CDR3. CDR3 sequence: CASSFQKGQGPGNTIYF. The CDR3 DNA reads as TGTGCCAGCAGTTTTCAGAAGGGACAGGGGCCTGGAAACACCATATATTTT.

This chain joins TRBV6-1 and TRBJ2-3; D is possibly TRBD1 or TRBD2 (5 bases each). Germline V CDR1 and CDR2: MNHNS, SASEGT. V lost 3 bases and J lost 3, with 10 bases in between. This CDR3 contains 14 residues. As DNA, the CDR3 is TGTGCCAGCAGTGAGAAGGGGAGAACAGATACGCAGTATTTT. It translates to CASSEKGRTDTQYF.

The rearrangement joins TRBV9 to TRBJ2-2, with TRBD1 matching over 8 bases. The CDR3 is made up of 16 amino acids. The germline V gene has CDR1 SGDLS and CDR2 YYNGEE. After removal of 2 bases from V and 4 bases from J, the junction contained 7 bases not matched to a gene. DNA of the CDR3: TGTGCCAGCAGCGTCTACGGGACAGGAGGCACCGGGGAGCTGTTTTTT. Amino acids: CASSVYGTGGTGELFF.

This clone was observed a handful of times. The chain is built from TRBV6-1 and TRBJ2-7; 9 bases are a match to TRBD2. The germline V gene has CDR1 MNHNS and CDR2 SASEGT. CDR3 length: 16 amino acids. Trimming at V came to 2 bases and at J to 0 bases, leaving 5 bases not matched to a gene. This CDR3 reads CASSETILAGSYEQYF. CDR3 coding DNA: TGTGCCAGCAGTGAAACGATACTAGCGGGCTCCTACGAGCAGTACTTC.

The chain couples TRBV19 to TRBJ2-3; 16 bases align to TRBD2. The CDR3 runs 19 residues. With V trimmed by 4 bases and J by 0 bases, 7 bases remained unmatched. Germline-derived CDR1 and CDR2 are LNHDA and SQIVND (reference sequence). The CDR3 sequence: CASSKAGTSGGVSTDTQYF. The CDR3 DNA is TGTGCCAGTAGTAAGGCTGGGACTAGCGGGGGGGTAAGCACAGATACGCAGTATTTT. The variable domain in full, with the rest retrieved from reference TRBV19 and TRBJ2-3, is DGGITQSPKYLFRKEGQNVTLSCEQNLNHDAMYWYRQDPGQGLRLIYYSQIVNDFQKGDIAEGYSVSREKKESFPLTVTSAQKNPTAFYLCASSKAGTSGGVSTDTQYFGPGTRLTVL.

DNA for the CDR3: TGTGCCAGCAGCTTGGGGGCACAGGGGATACCGAACACCGGGGAGCTGTTTTTT. It is translated as CASSLGAQGIPNTGELFF. V is TRBV5-4 and J is TRBJ2-2, with 7 bases lining up with TRBD1. This CDR3 region has 18 residues. The germline CDR1 and CDR2 sequences are SGHNT and YYREEE (reference sequence). V trimming: 0 bases; J trimming: 0 bases; junction bases outside the gene matches: 8.

The J gene is TRBJ2-6, the V gene TRBV10-2; D remains ambiguous. Trimming pared 5 bases from V and 2 bases from J, leaving 10 bases between. The CDR3 length is 15 residues. Germline values: CDR1 WSHSY, CDR2 SAAADI. CDR3 loop: CASSPQAAGANVLTF. CDR3 DNA sequence: TGCGCCAGCAGTCCGCAGGCGGCTGGGGCCAACGTCCTGACTTTC.

This clone came up once. The CDR3 reads CASSFNRGRETQYF. In nucleotides, the CDR3 is TGTGCCAGCAGTTTCAACAGGGGGCGGGAGACCCAGTACTTC. The chain recombines TRBV6-5 with TRBJ2-5, with 9 bases lining up with TRBD1. There are 14 residues in the CDR3. Unmatched junction bases numbered 5, after V lost 4 bases and J lost 5 bases. From germline, CDR1 is MNHEY and CDR2 SVGAGI.

The chain uses TRBV7-9 and TRBJ1-5; D unclear. The germline CDR1 and CDR2 sequences are SEHNR and FQNEAQ (reference sequence). V was clipped by 1 base and J by 6 bases, with 10 bases between them. This CDR3 contains 14 residues. CDR3: CASSLGGRFQPQHF. The CDR3 DNA reads as TGTGCCAGCAGCTTAGGTGGCAGATTTCAGCCCCAGCATTTT.

The chain recombines TRBV7-8 with TRBJ2-2, with a possible D match to TRBD2 (5 bases). V was pared by 7 bases and J by 2 bases, with 11 bases between. The CDR3 runs 14 residues. CDR1 SGHVS and CDR2 FQNEAQ come from the germline V gene. In DNA, the CDR3 is TGTGCCAGCATGAGGGCGGGTAACACCGGGGAGCTGTTTTTT. Residues: CASMRAGNTGELFF.

The chain is built from TRBV20-1 and TRBJ1-1; the D is unclear. The CDR3 spans 10 residues. Between the trimmed V and J ends, which lost 5 bases and 3 bases, there was a span of 4 bases. Per germline, CDR1 DFQATT and CDR2 SNEGSKA (reference sequence). In DNA, the CDR3 is TGCAGTGCTGGTCACACTGAAGCTTTCTTT. Its protein is CSAGHTEAFF.

The chain employs TRBV2 and TRBJ2-5; the D gene could be TRBD1 or TRBD2 (5 bases each). The V and J ends lost 7 bases and 5 bases respectively, with 17 bases between them. This CDR3 region has 14 residues. Germline V gene lookup returns CDR1 SNHLY and CDR2 FYNNEI. The CDR3 nucleotides are TGTGCCAGCAATTCCGGGACCACCGGGGAGACCCAGTACTTC. Amino acid sequence: CASNSGTTGETQYF.

This clone was seen just once. The rearrangement uses TRBV11-3 and TRBJ2-2, with D maybe TRBD1 (6 bases). Germline V gives CDR1 SGHNT, CDR2 YENEEA. The CDR3 length is 13 residues. The V end was cut by 8 bases, the J end by 5 bases, with 12 bases between. The CDR3 nucleotides are TGTGCCAGCGCCAGGGGTGAAACCGGGGAGCTGTTTTTT. Its protein product is CASARGETGELFF.

This clone was seen a single time. V usage is TRBV14 and J usage is TRBJ1-4; the match to TRBD1 covers 9 bases. CDR1 SGHDN and CDR2 FVKESK come from the germline V gene. J lost 8 bases, V lost 4 bases, and 5 bases had no gene match. The CDR3 has 14 amino acids. The CDR3: CASSPQGAGEKLFF. In DNA form, the CDR3 reads TGTGCCAGCAGCCCACAGGGGGCAGGGGAAAAACTGTTTTTT.

V is TRBV5-1 and J is TRBJ1-1, with 7 bases that match TRBD1. V trimming: 0 bases; J trimming: 8 bases; junction bases outside the gene matches: 4. This CDR3 has 13 amino acids. Germline V CDR1 and CDR2: SGHRS, YFSETQ. The CDR3 is CASSLVGDSEAFF. The CDR3 nucleotides are TGCGCCAGCAGCTTGGTAGGGGACAGCGAAGCTTTCTTT.

The V call is TRBV7-3, the J call TRBJ2-5, with 12 nucleotides matching TRBD2. The J segment lost 5 bases and the V segment lost 5 bases, leaving 6 bases of the junction unmatched. Germline CDR1 and CDR2: SGHTA and FQGTGA. There are 15 residues in the CDR3. CDR3 DNA sequence: TGTGCCAGCAGCCAGACTAGCGGGAGTAGGGAGACCCAGTACTTC. Translated, it gives CASSQTSGSRETQYF.

The gene calls are TRBV5-6 and TRBJ1-2; 7 positions agree with TRBD1. Germline V lookup: CDR1 SGHDT, CDR2 YYEEEE. This CDR3 region has 15 residues. Trimming took 4 bases from V and 4 from J; bases not matched to a gene: 10. The CDR3 here is CASSTGQAGAYGYTF. The CDR3 coding sequence is TGTGCCAGCAGCACCGGACAGGCGGGGGCCTATGGCTACACCTTC.

The rearrangement uses TRBV4-3 and TRBJ2-2, with 12 bases lining up with TRBD2. The CDR3 loop spans 20 amino acids. With V trimmed by 3 bases and J by 1 base, 12 bases remained unmatched. The germline gives CDR1 LGHNA, CDR2 YSLEER. CDR3 coding DNA: TGCGCCAGCAGCCACCAACTAGCGGGGGGCACCTCGGGGAACACCGGGGAGCTGTTTTTT. Translated, it gives CASSHQLAGGTSGNTGELFF.